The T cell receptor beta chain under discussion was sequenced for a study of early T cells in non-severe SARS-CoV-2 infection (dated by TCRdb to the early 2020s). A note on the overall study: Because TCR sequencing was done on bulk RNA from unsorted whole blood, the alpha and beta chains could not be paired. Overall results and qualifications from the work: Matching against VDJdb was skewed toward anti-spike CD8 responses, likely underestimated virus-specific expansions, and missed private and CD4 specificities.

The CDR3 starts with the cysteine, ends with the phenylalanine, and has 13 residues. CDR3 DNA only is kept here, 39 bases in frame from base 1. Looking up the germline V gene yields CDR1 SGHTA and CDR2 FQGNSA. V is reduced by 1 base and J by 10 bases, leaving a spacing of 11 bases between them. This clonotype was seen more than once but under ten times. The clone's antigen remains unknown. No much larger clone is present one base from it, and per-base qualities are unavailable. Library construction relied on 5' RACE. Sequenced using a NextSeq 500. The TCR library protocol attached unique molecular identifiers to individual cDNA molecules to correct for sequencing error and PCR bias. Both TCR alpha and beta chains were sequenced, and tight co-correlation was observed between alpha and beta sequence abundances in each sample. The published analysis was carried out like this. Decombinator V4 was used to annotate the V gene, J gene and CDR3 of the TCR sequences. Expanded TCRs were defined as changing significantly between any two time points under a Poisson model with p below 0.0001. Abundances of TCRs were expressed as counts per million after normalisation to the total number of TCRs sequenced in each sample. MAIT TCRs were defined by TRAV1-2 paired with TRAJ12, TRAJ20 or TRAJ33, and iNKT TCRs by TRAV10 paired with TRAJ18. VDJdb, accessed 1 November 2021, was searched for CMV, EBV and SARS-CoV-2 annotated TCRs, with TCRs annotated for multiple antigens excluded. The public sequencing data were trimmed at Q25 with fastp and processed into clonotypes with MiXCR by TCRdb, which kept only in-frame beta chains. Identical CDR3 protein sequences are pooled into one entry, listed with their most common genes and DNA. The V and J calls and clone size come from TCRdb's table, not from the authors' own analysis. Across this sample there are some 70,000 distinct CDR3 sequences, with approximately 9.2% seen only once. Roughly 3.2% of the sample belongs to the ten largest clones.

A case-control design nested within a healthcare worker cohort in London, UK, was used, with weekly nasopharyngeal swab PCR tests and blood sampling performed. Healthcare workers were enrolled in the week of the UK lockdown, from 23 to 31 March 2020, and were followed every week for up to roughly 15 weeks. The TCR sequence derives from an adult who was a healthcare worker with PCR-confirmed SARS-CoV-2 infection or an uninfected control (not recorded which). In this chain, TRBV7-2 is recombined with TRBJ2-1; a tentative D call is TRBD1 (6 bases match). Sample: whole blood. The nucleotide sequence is TGTGCCAGCAGCTTAGGACAGGCCCAGGAGCAGTTCTTC. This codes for CASSLGQAQEQFF. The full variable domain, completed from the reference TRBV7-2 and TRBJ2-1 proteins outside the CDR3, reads GAGVSQSPSNKVTEKGKDVELRCDPISGHTALYWYRQSLGQGLEFLIYFQGNSAPDKSGLPSDRFSAERTGGSVSTLTIQRTQQEDSAVYLCASSLGQAQEQFFGPGTRLTVL.